This T cell receptor beta chain was obtained from a study of cytomegalovirus exposure and HLA in healthy donors. Study-wide findings and caveats: In presence/absence analyses, roughly uniform sequencing depth across donors was assumed. Altogether, around 160 TCR beta chains were recorded as cytomegalovirus-associated.

PCR was performed using 60 Vbeta and 13 Jbeta primers. The method was immunoSEQ multiplex PCR; TCRdb's version includes in-frame clones alone and lacks a portion of them. The repertoire includes about 120,000 clones, 83% of them detected once, and around 3.5% sits in the top ten. V shed 6 bases and J 3 bases; nucleotides not matched to a gene: 14. CDR3 size: 16 residues. Looked up from germline, CDR1 is SNHLY and CDR2 is FYNNEI. As regards this clone: Its antigen remains unidentified.

Likely unrecorded immune exposures existed in these nominally healthy donors. Sequencing was carried out using PBMCs. This TCR derives from a middle-aged woman in good health and CMV-seropositive. The chain has TRBV2 and TRBJ2-7; 7 nucleotides align to TRBD1. In DNA form, the CDR3 reads TGTGCCAGCAGGATGGACAGGTTGGGAAGGGGCTACGAGCAGTACTTC. Amino acids: CASRMDRLGRGYEQYF.